A single sample gave rise to the 13 T cell receptor beta chains below, sequenced in a study of identical twins. TCRdb fed the 5' RACE reads into MiXCR, producing one record per CDR3 protein. This table has roughly 1,500,000 distinct CDR3 sequences, around a third appearing once. Sequenced sample: cord blood. The source is a newborn girl in good health.

This chain uses TRBV12-3 or TRBV12-4 with TRBJ2-6; a weak D match, TRBD2 (5 bases). The ends were cut back, 2 bases at V and 15 bases at J, with 17 bases in the middle. CDR3 size: 14 residues. CDR3 protein: CASSLRGIDAYLTF. The CDR3 DNA reads as TGTGCCAGCAGTTTACGAGGGATCGACGCCTACCTGACTTTC.

The table lists this clonotype with a few counts. The chain uses TRBV5-6 and TRBJ1-1, with 9 bases aligning to TRBD1. The CDR3 runs 17 residues. The V segment lost 1 base and the J segment 1 base; nucleotides outside the gene matches: 8. Germline values: CDR1 SGHDT, CDR2 YYEEEE. CDR3 in amino acids: CASSLRPGQGGNTEAFF. CDR3 coding DNA: TGTGCCAGCAGCTTGCGCCCGGGACAGGGTGGGAACACTGAAGCTTTCTTT.

The rearrangement uses TRBV29-1 and TRBJ2-7; 8 bases agree with TRBD1. Trimming cost V 4 bases and J 5 bases; bases outside gene matches: 13. This CDR3 is 15 amino acids long. The germline gives CDR1 SQVTM, CDR2 ANQGSEA. The CDR3 spells CSVVVLGQGADEQYF. The CDR3 nucleotides are TGCAGCGTTGTCGTCTTGGGCCAGGGGGCCGACGAGCAGTACTTC.

In this sample, this clonotype turned up a few times. At one boundary the junction diverges from the germline segment, which might be a read error. This chain connects TRBV5-1 to TRBJ1-1; D uncertain. The CDR3 runs to 13 residues. The germline gives CDR1 SGHRS, CDR2 YFSETQ. As DNA, the CDR3 is TGTGCCAGCAGTTTAGCAGTCGGGACTGAAGCTTTCTTT. Protein sequence: CASSLAVGTEAFF. The variable domain in full, with the rest retrieved from reference TRBV5-1 and TRBJ1-1, is KAGVTQTPRYLIKTRGQQVTLSCSPISGHRSVSWYQQTPGQGLQFLFEYFSETQRNKGNFPGRFSGRQFSNSRSEMNVSTLELGDSALYLCASSLAVGTEAFFGQGTRLTVV.

This clonotype was counted a few times. The chain couples TRBV28 to TRBJ1-1; perhaps TRBD1 as D (6 bases). V dropped 10 bases and J dropped 4 bases, with 13 bases sitting between them. Germline CDR1 reads MDHEN; CDR2 reads SYDVKM. The CDR3 covers 12 residues. The chain's CDR3 is CAIENRVTEAFF. The CDR3 region has the DNA TGTGCCATCGAGAACAGGGTCACTGAAGCTTTCTTT. Full variable domain (missing parts from reference TRBV28 and TRBJ1-1): DVKVTQSSRYLVKRTGEKVFLECVQDMDHENMFWYRQDPGLGLRLIYFSYDVKMKEKGDIPEGYSVSREKKERFSLILESASTNQTSMYLCAIENRVTEAFFGQGTRLTVV.

This clonotype has a handful of counts. The junction differs from germline at one of its ends, possibly a read error. The chain recombines TRBV20-1 with TRBJ2-3, with no clear D. CDR1 is DFQATT and CDR2 is SNEGSKA in the germline V gene (reference sequence). The CDR3 has 13 residues. CDR3 sequence: CRASATIRDTQYF. In DNA form, the CDR3 reads TGCAGAGCTAGTGCAACGATTAGGGATACGCAGTATTTT.

This clonotype was seen ten or more times. The chain employs TRBV27 and TRBJ2-5, with TRBD2 identical over 7 bases. The germline gives CDR1 MNHEY, CDR2 SMNVEV (reference sequence). This CDR3 has 16 residues. V trimming: 1 base; J trimming: 0 bases; junction bases outside the gene matches: 5. CDR3 coding DNA: TGTGCCAGCAGTTTATTGGGTAGCGGGTACCAAGAGACCCAGTACTTC. This gives the protein CASSLLGSGYQETQYF.

This clonotype occurred a few times. The rearrangement links TRBV27 to TRBJ1-4; tentatively, D is TRBD1 (6 bases). The germline V gene has CDR1 MNHEY and CDR2 SMNVEV (reference sequence). The CDR3 consists of 15 residues. V lost 2 bases, J lost 8 bases, and 15 bases lay in between. The chain's CDR3 is CASSLIRGRGEKLFF. The DNA of the CDR3 is TGTGCCAGCAGTTTAATCCGGGGGCGCGGGGAAAAACTGTTTTTT.

This clonotype was seen a few times. This chain links TRBV7-2 with TRBJ1-2; D might be TRBD1 (6 bases). This CDR3 region has 14 residues. Germline loops: CDR1 SGHTA, CDR2 FQGNSA. Trimming pared 1 base from V and 6 bases from J, leaving 12 bases between. For the CDR3, the DNA is TGTGCCAGCAGCTTAGGGGTGAGGGGGAATGGCTACACCTTC. This codes for CASSLGVRGNGYTF. The full variable domain, with the rest looked up from reference TRBV7-2 and TRBJ1-2, is GAGVSQSPSNKVTEKGKDVELRCDPISGHTALYWYRQSLGQGLEFLIYFQGNSAPDKSGLPSDRFSAERTGGSVSTLTIQRTQQEDSAVYLCASSLGVRGNGYTFGSGTRLTVV.

This clonotype has just a few counts. The chain recombines TRBV7-6 with TRBJ2-7, with 8 bases identical to TRBD1. J gave up 4 bases and V 0 bases, and 8 bases lay outside the gene matches. Germline V gene data show CDR1 as SGHVS and CDR2 as FNYEAQ. This CDR3 is 16 amino acids long. CDR3 sequence reads: CASSLASDRVSYEQYF. The CDR3 DNA reads TGTGCCAGCAGCTTAGCCTCGGACAGGGTTTCGTACGAGCAGTACTTC.

This chain links TRBV30 with TRBJ2-3; 8 nucleotides line up with TRBD2. The CDR3 has 12 amino acids. Germline CDR1 GTSNPN, CDR2 SVGIG (reference sequence). With 7 bases clipped from V and 8 bases from J, the junction kept 8 bases outside the gene matches. As DNA, the CDR3 is TGTGCCTTCGGACTAGCACGGGGTACGCAGTATTTT. Protein sequence: CAFGLARGTQYF.

The CDR3: CASSPGASGRILDEQFF. The CDR3 nucleotides are TGTGCCAGCAGTCCCGGGGCTAGCGGGAGGATTTTGGATGAGCAGTTCTTC. The chain is built from TRBV27 and TRBJ2-1; 11 bases fit TRBD2. There are 17 residues in the CDR3. CDR1 and CDR2 (germline): MNHEY, SMNVEV (reference sequence). With V trimmed by 5 bases and J by 8 bases, 14 bases remained unmatched.

This clonotype was seen only a few times. V is TRBV21-1 and J is TRBJ2-1; the table's D gene call, TRBD2, was not cross checked with the DNA. TRBV21-1 is a pseudogene locus. CDR3 length equals 15 residues. For the CDR3, the DNA is TGTGCCAGCAGCAAAGATGAGGGCCATCACAATGAGCAGTTCTTC. It translates to CASSKDEGHHNEQFF.